This record covers a single T cell receptor beta chain. What it binds is not known. The data were obtained in a study of cytomegalovirus exposure and HLA in healthy donors. Whole-study results and caveats: The authors considered a cluster of highly shared sequence variants likely to be a sequencing artifact.

CDR1 is ENHRY and CDR2 is SYGVKD in the germline V gene. This CDR3 spans 16 amino acids. V was cut by 1 base and J by 4 bases, with 13 bases left in between. Primers: 60 Vbeta forward and 13 Jbeta reverse. Only in-frame clones appear in the TCRdb table, and some are missing; sequencing was by immunoSEQ multiplex PCR. This table has 100,000 to 150,000 clones, about 80% appearing once. The chain carries TRBV10-3 and TRBJ2-2; possible D gene TRBD2, 5 bases. This clonotype was obtained from a woman in her thirties or forties in good health and CMV-seropositive. The specimen was PBMCs. CDR3 amino acids: CAISEYEGESTGELFF. CDR3 nucleotide sequence: TGTGCCATCAGTGAGTACGAGGGAGAGAGCACCGGGGAGCTGTTTTTT.